This T cell receptor (beta chain) was captured in a study of identical twins. General study findings and limits: Out-of-frame TCR alpha sharing in monozygotic twins exceeded recombination model predictions.

TCRdb passed the 5' RACE reads through MiXCR, listing each CDR3 protein once. This table has 500,000 to 650,000 distinct CDR3 sequences, around 7.5% appearing once. In this sample, this clonotype turned up many times. The antigen is not known. The CDR3 loop spans 15 amino acids. CDR1 and CDR2 from the germline V gene are MGHDK and SYGVNS. The V and J ends lost 3 bases and 4 bases, in that order; junction bases with no gene match: 3. These same data were also listed under a study on yellow fever vaccine responses in identical twins.

The sequenced sample consisted of PBMCs. The clonotype originates from a woman between 18 and 29 years old in good health. The chain is built from TRBV25-1 and TRBJ2-5, with 12 bases lining up with TRBD2. The chain's CDR3 is CASSDRLAGVETQYF. DNA for the CDR3: TGTGCCAGCAGTGATAGACTAGCGGGAGTAGAGACCCAGTACTTC. The complete variable domain, with remaining parts taken from reference TRBV25-1 and TRBJ2-5, reads EADIYQTPRYLVIGTGKKITLECSQTMGHDKMYWYQQDPGMELHLIHYSYGVNSTEKGDLSSESTVSRIRTEHFPLTLESARPSHTSQYLCASSDRLAGVETQYFGPGTRLLVL.